One and the same sample provided the 2 T cell receptor beta chains below, sequenced in a study of cytomegalovirus exposure and HLA in healthy donors (dated by TCRdb to 2016 to 2017). Library method: the immunoSEQ multiplex PCR assay. For the multiplex PCR, a mixture combining 60 forward primers for TCR Vbeta segments and 13 reverse primers for TCR Jbeta segments was used. This immuneACCESS table, as held by TCRdb, lists in-frame sequences with V and J called but not all clones. Of the missing ones, under half trace to an unresolved V gene in checked studies; the others have no known cause. Present in this sample are approximately 90,000 clones, 76% of which were seen just once. Less than 4% of the sample rests with the top ten. Sequencing was performed on PBMCs. The receptors stem from a man aged 40-50 years in good health and CMV-seronegative.

The table lists this clone with a few counts. The J gene is TRBJ1-5, the V gene TRBV4-2; TRBD1 might be the D (5 bases). The germline V and J ends were trimmed by 2 bases and 4 bases, with 18 bases remaining between them. The germline V gene has CDR1 LGHNA and CDR2 YNFKEQ. There are 17 residues in the CDR3. Here the CDR3 DNA reads TGTGCCAGCAGCCAACTTACCCCAGGGAGGGGAAATCAGCCCCAGCATTTT. It yields the protein CASSQLTPGRGNQPQHF.

V gene TRBV20-1 combines with J gene TRBJ2-1; D ambiguous. This CDR3 is built from 10 residues. V was pared by 5 bases and J by 13 bases, with 12 bases between. Per germline, CDR1 DFQATT and CDR2 SNEGSKA (reference sequence). This CDR3 is CSAQVSFQFF. The CDR3 DNA reads as TGCAGTGCTCAGGTGAGCTTTCAGTTCTTC.